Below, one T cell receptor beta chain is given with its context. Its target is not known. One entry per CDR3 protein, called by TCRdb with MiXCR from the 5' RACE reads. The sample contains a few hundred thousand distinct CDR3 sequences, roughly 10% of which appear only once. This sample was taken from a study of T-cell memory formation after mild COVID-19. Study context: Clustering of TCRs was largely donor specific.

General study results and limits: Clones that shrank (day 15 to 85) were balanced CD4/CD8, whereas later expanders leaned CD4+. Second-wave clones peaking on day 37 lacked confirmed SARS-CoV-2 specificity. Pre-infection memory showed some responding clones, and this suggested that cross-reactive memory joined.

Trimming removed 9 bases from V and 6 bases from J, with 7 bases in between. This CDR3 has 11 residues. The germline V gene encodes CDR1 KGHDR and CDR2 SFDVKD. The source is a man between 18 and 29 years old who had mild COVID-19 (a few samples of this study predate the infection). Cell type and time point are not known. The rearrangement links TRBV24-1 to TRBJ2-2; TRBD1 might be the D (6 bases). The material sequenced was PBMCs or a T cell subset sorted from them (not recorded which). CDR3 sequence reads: CATAGAGELFF. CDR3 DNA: TGTGCCACCGCAGGGGCCGGGGAGCTGTTTTTT.